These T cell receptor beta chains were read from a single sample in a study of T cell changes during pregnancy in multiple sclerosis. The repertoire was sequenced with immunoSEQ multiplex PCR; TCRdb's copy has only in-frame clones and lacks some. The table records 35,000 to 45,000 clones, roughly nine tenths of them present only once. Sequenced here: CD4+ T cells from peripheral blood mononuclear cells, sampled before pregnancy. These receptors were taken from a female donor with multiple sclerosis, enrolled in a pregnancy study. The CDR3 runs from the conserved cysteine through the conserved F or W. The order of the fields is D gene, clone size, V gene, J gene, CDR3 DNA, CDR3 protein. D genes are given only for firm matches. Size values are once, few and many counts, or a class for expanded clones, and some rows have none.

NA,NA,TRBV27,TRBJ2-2,TGTGCCAGCAGTTTCAGCGAGAGGTCCGGGGAGCTGTTTTTT,CASSFSERSGELFF
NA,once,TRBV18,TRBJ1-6,TGTGCCAGCTCCCCGGACAGCCGTAATTCACCCCTCCACTTT,CASSPDSRNSPLHF
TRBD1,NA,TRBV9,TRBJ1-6,TGTGCCAGCAGCGTAGCTGGCGGGACAGGGGGATCACCCCTCCACTTT,CASSVAGGTGGSPLHF
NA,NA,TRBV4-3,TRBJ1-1,TGCGCCAGCAGCCAAGATCACAGACACCTAAACACTGAAGCTTTCTTT,CASSQDHRHLNTEAFF
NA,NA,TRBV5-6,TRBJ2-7,TGTGCCAGCAGCTTCCTTGATGACAGCTACTACGAGCAGTACTTC,CASSFLDDSYYEQYF
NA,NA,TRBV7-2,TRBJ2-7,TGTGCCAGCAGCTTAGGACAGCCCTACGAGCAGTACTTC,CASSLGQPYEQYF
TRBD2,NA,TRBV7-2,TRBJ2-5,TGTGCCAGCAGCCCCTGGCTAGCGGGGGCCTCCCAAGAGACCCAGTACTTC,CASSPWLAGASQETQYF
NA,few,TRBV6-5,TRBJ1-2,TGTGCCAGCAGTTACTCAAGCCAGGGCAGTGGCTACACCTTC,CASSYSSQGSGYTF
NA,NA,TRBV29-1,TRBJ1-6,TGCAGCGTTGTGATCGGGGGACGGGATTCACCCCTCCACTTT,CSVVIGGRDSPLHF
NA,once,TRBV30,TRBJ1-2,TGTGCCCGGGACTGGGCGGGCTATGGCTACACCTTC,CARDWAGYGYTF
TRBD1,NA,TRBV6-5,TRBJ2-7,TGTGCCAGCAGAGGGACAGGGAGCCACGAGCAGTACTTC,CASRGTGSHEQYF
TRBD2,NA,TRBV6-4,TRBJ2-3,TGTGCCAGCAGTGACCTAGCGGGGGGGGTCACAGATACGCAGTATTTT,CASSDLAGGVTDTQYF
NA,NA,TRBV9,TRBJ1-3,TGTGCCAGCAGCGTCGCTCCCGGGGGCTCTGGAAACACCATATATTTT,CASSVAPGGSGNTIYF
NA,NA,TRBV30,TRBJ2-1,TGTGCCTGGGGACAGAAGAACAATGAGCAGTTCTTC,CAWGQKNNEQFF
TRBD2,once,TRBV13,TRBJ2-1,TGTGCCAGCAGGCCCCCAGCGGGGGGTTCTGAGCAGTTCTTC,CASRPPAGGSEQFF
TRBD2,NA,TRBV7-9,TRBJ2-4,TGTGCCAGCAGCTTAGCCACTAGCGGGGCAGCCAAAAACATTCAGTACTTC,CASSLATSGAAKNIQYF
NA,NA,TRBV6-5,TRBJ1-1,TGTGCCAGCAGTTACCGGGGGAACACTGAAGCTTTCTTT,CASSYRGNTEAFF
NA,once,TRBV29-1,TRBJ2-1,TGCAGCGCCTCGGTCCATGAGCAGTTCTTC,CSASVHEQFF
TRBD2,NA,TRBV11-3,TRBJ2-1,TGTGCCAGCAGCTCGGGGACTAGCGGGGGGGTGAATGAGCAGTTCTTC,CASSSGTSGGVNEQFF
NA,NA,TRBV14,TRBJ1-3,TGTGCCAGCAGCCCTATAGGCACGGGAGGAAACACCATATATTTT,CASSPIGTGGNTIYF
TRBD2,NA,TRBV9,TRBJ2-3,TGTGCCAGCAGCCCCGGGGGGGCCACAGATACGCAGTATTTT,CASSPGGATDTQYF
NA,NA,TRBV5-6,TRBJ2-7,TGTGCCAGCAGCTCCCTGCTTAAACAGGCTTCCTACGAGCAGTACTTC,CASSSLLKQASYEQYF
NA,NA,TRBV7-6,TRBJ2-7,TGTGCCAGCAGCTTAGGTCAGGAGCAGTACTTC,CASSLGQEQYF
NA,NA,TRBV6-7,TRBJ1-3,TGTGCCAGCAGGTCCAGGGTAGATGGAAACACCATATATTTT,CASRSRVDGNTIYF
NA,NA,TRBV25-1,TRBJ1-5,TGTGCCAGCAGTGTGTCGGGGGTCTATCAGCCCCAGCATTTT,CASSVSGVYQPQHF
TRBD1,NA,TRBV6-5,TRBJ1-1,TGTGCCAGCAGTAGGATCGGGGACAGGGTCGCTTTCTTT,CASSRIGDRVAFF
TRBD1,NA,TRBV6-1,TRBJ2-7,TGTGCCAGCGACCGGGACAGCTACGAGCAGTACTTC,CASDRDSYEQYF
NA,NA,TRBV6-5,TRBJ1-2,TGTGCCAGCAGCCCAAAACGGGCTGGGGGCGAAGGCTACACCTTC,CASSPKRAGGEGYTF
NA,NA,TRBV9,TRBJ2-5,TGTGCCAGCAGCGTCAGGGGCCCGGGGGAGACCCAGTACTTC,CASSVRGPGETQYF
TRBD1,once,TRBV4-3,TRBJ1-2,TGCGCCAGCAGCCAGACGTCAGGGACAGCCTATGGCTACACCTTC,CASSQTSGTAYGYTF
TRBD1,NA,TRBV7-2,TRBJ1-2,TGTGCCAGCAGCTTACGACAGGGGGGCTATGGCTACACCTTC,CASSLRQGGYGYTF
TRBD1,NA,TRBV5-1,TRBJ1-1,TGCGCCAGCAGCCAGGGGGGCCACCCCGTGGTTACTGAAGCTTTCTTT,CASSQGGHPVVTEAFF
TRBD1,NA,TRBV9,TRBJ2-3,TGTGCCAGCAGCAAGACAGGGGCCAGCACAGATACGCAGTATTTT,CASSKTGASTDTQYF
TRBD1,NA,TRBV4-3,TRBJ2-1,TGCGCCAGCAGCCAGAGGACAGGGCTCAATGAGCAGTTCTTC,CASSQRTGLNEQFF
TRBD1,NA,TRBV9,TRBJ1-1,TGTGCCAGCAGCTCCGGGACAGGGAACACTGAAGCTTTCTTT,CASSSGTGNTEAFF
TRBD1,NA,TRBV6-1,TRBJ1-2,TGTGCCAGCAGTGCTGGGACAGGGACGGTTAGCTACACCTTC,CASSAGTGTVSYTF
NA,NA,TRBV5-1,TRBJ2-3,TGCGCCAGCAGCTTTATCGGACAGCGCACAGATACGCAGTATTTT,CASSFIGQRTDTQYF
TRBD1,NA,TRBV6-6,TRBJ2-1,TGTGCCAGCAGTTACTCGACAGGGGGCAATGAGCAGTTCTTC,CASSYSTGGNEQFF
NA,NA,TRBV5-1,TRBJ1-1,TGCGCCAGCAGCAACAGGAACACTGAAGCTTTCTTT,CASSNRNTEAFF
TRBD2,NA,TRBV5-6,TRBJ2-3,TGTGCCAGCAGCTGGCCGGGACTAGGCCGCACAGATACGCAGTATTTT,CASSWPGLGRTDTQYF
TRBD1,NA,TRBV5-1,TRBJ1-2,TGCGCCAGCAGCTCGGGGACAGGTAAAAGCCGGTATGGCTACACCTTC,CASSSGTGKSRYGYTF
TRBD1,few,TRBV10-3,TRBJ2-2,TGTGCCATCAACCCGGGACAGGGGGACGACACCGGGGAGCTGTTTTTT,CAINPGQGDDTGELFF
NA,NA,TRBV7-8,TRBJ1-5,TGTGCCAGCAGCTCCTACAGAGACAATCAGCCCCAGCATTTT,CASSSYRDNQPQHF